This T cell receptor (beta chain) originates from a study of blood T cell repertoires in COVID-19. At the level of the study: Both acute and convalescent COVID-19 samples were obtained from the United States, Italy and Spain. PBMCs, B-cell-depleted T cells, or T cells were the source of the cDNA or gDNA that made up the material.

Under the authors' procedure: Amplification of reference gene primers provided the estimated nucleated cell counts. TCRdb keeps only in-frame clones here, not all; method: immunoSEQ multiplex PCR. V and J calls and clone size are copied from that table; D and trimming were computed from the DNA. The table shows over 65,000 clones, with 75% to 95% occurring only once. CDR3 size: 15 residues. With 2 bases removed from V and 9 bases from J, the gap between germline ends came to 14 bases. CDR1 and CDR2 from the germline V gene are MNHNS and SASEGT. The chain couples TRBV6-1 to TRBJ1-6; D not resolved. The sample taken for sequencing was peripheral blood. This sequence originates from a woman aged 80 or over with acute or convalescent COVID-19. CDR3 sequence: CASSERQYRGSPLHF. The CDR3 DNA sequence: TGTGCCAGCAGTGAAAGACAATACCGGGGTTCACCCCTCCACTTT.